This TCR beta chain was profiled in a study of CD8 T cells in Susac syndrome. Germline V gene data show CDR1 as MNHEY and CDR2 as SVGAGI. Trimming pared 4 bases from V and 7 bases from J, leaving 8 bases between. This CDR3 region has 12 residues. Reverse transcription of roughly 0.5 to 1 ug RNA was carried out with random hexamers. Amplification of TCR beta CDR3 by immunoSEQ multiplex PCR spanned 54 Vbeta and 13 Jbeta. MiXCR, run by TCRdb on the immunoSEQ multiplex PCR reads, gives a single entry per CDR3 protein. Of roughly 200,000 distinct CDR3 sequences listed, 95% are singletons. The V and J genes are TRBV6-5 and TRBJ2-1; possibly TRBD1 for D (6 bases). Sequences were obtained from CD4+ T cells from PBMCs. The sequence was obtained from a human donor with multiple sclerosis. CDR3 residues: CASSSQGNEQFF. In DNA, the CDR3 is TGTGCCAGCAGTTCCCAGGGGAATGAGCAGTTCTTC.